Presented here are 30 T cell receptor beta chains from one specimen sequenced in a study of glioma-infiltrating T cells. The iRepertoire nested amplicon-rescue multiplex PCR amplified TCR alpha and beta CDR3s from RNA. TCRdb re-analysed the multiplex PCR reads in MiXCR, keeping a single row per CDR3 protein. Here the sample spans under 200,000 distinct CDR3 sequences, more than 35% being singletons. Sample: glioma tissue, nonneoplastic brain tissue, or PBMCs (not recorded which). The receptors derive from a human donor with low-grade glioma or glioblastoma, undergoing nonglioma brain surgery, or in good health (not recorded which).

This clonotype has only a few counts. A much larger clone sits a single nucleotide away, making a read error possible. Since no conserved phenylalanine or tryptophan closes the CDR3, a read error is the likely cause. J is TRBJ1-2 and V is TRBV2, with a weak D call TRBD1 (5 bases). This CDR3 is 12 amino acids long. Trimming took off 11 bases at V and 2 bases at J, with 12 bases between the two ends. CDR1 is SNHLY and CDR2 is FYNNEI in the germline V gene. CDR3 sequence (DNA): TGTGCCGAGGGGACGGAGAACTATGGCTACACCCTC. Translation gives CAEGTENYGYTL.

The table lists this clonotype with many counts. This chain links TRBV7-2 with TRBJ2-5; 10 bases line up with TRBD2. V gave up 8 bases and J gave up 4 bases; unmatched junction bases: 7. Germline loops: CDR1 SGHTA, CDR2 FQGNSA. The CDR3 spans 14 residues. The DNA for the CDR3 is TGTGCCAGCGGATTAGCGGGAGGAAGAGAGACCCAGTACTTC. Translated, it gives CASGLAGGRETQYF. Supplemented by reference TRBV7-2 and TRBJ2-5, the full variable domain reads GAGVSQSPSNKVTEKGKDVELRCDPISGHTALYWYRQSLGQGLEFLIYFQGNSAPDKSGLPSDRFSAERTGGSVSTLTIQRTQQEDSAVYLCASGLAGGRETQYFGPGTRLLVL.

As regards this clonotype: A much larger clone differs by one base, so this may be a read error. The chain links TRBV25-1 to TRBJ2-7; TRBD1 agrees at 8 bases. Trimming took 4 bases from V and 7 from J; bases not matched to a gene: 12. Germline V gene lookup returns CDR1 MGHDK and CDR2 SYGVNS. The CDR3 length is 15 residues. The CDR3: CASSAAQGGCFEQYF. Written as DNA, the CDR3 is TGTGCCAGCAGTGCCGCACAGGGGGGCTGCTTTGAGCAGTACTTC.

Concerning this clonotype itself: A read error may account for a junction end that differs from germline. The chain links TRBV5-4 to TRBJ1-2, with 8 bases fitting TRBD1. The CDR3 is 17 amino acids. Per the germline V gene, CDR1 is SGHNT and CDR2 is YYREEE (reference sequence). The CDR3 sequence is CASSGQLGTGGDYGYNF. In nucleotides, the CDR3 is TGTGCCAGCAGCGGGCAATTGGGCACAGGGGGGGACTATGGCTACAACTTC.

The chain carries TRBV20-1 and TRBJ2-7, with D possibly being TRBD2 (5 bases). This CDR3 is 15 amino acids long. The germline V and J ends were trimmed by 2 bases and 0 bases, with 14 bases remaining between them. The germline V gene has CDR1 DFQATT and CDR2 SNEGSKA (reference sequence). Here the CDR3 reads CSARRDLASSYEQYF. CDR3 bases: TGCAGTGCTAGACGTGACCTAGCCTCCTCCTACGAGCAGTACTTC.

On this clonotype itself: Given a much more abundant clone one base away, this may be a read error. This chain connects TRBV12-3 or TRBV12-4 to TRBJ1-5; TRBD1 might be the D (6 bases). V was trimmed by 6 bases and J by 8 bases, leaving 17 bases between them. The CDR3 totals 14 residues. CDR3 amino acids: CASSRGQLNKPQHF. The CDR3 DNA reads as TGTGCCAGCAGCCGAGGACAGCTGAATAAGCCCCAGCATTTT.

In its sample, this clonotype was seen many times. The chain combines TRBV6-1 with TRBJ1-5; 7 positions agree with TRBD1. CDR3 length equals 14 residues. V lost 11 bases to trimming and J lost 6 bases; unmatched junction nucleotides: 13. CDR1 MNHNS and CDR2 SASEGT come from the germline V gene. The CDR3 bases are TGTGCCTCGGTCGACAGGGCTTTGGGTCAGCCCCAGCATTTT. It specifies CASVDRALGQPQHF.

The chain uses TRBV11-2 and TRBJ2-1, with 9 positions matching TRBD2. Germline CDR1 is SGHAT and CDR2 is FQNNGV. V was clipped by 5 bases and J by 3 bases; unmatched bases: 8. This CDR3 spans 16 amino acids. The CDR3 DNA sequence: TGTGCCAGCAGCCTTGAAGCGGGAGGCAACTACAATGAGCAGTTCTTC. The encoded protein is CASSLEAGGNYNEQFF.

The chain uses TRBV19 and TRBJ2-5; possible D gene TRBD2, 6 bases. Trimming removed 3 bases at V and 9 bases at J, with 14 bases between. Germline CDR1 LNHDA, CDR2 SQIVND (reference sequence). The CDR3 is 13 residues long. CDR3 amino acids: CASSIVIPGAQYF. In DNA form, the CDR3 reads TGTGCCAGTAGTATCGTGATCCCGGGGGCCCAGTACTTC.

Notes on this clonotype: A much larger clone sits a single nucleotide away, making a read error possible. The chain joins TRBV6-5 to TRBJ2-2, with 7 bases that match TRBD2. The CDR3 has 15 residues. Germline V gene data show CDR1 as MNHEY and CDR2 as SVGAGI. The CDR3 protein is CASSYQLADTWELFF. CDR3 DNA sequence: TGTGCCAGCAGTTATCAGCTAGCGGACACCTGGGAGCTGTTTTTT.

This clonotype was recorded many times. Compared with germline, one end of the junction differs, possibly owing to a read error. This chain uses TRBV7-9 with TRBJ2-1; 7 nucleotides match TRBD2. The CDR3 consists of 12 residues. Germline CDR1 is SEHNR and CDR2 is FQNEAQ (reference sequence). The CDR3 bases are TGTGCCAGCAGCCTTAGTGAGCGGGAACCTACCTTC. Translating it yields CASSLSEREPTF. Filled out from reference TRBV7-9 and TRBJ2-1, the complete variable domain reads DTGVSQNPRHKITKRGQNVTFRCDPISEHNRLYWYRQTLGQGPEFLTYFQNEAQLEKSRLLSDRFSAERPKGSFSTLEIQRTEQGDSAMYLCASSLSEREPTFGPGTRLTVL.

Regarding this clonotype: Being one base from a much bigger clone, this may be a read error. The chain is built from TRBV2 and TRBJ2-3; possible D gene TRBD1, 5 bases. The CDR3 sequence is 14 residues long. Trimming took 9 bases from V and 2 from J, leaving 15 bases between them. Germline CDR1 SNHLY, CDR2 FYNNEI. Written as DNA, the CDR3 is TGTGCCAGAAGAGACAGACTCTACACAGATACGCAGTATTTT. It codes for CARRDRLYTDTQYF.

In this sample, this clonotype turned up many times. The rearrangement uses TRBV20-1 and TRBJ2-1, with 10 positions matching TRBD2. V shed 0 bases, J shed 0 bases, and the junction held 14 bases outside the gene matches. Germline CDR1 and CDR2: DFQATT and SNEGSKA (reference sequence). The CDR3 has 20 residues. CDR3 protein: CSARDLWTSGTTISYNEQFF. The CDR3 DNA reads TGCAGTGCTAGAGATCTCTGGACTAGCGGTACTACAATCTCCTACAATGAGCAGTTCTTC.

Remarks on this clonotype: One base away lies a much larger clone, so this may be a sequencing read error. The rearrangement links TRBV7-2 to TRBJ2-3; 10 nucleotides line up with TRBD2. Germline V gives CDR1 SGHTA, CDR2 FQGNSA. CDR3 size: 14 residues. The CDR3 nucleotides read TGTGCCAGAAGCTTCCTAGCGGGAGCGGATACGCAGTATTTT. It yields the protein CARSFLAGADTQYF.

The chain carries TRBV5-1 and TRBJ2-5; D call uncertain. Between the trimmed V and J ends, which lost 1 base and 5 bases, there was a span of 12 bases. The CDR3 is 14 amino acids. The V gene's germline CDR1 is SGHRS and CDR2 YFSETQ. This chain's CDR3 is CASSLILGIETQYF. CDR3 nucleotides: TGCGCCAGCAGCTTGATCCTCGGCATCGAGACCCAGTACTTC.

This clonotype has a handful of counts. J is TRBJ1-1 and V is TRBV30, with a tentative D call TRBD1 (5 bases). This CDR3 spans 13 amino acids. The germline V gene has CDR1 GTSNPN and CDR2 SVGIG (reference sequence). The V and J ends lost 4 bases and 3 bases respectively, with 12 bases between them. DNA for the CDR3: TGTGCCTGGAACCCGGGACGTTACACTGAAGCTTTCTTT. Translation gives CAWNPGRYTEAFF.

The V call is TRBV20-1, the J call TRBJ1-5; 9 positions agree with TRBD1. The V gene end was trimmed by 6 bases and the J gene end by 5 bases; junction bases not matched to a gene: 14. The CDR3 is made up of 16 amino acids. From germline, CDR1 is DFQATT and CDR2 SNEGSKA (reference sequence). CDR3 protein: CSAGRRGQGLHQPQHF. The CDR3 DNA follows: TGCAGTGCAGGCCGACGGGGACAGGGCCTCCATCAGCCCCAGCATTTT.

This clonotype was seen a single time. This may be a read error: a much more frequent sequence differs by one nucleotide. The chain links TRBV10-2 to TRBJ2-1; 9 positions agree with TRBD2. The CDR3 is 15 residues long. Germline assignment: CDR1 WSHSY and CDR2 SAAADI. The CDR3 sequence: CATTVGLAGNNEQFF. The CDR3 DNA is TGTGCCACAACGGTTGGGCTAGCGGGGAACAATGAGCAGTTCTTC.

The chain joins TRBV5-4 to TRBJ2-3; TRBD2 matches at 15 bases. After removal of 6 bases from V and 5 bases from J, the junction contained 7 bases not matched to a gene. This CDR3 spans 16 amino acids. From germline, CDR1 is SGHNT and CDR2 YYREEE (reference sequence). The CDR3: CASTGLAGGPRDTQYF. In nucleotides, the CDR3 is TGTGCCAGCACCGGACTAGCGGGAGGGCCTCGAGATACGCAGTATTTT.

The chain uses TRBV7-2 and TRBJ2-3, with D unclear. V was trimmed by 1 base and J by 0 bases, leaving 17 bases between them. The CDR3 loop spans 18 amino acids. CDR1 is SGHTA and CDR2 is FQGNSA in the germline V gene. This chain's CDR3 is CASSLVPADATSTDTQYF. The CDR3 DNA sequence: TGTGCCAGCAGCTTAGTACCGGCGGACGCGACTAGCACAGATACGCAGTATTTT.

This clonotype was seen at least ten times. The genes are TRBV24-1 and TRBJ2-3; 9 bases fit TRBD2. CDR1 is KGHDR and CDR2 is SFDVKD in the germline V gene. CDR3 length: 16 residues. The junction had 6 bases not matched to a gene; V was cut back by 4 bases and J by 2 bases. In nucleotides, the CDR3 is TGTGCCACCAGTGACCCGGGACTAGCTATCACAGATACGCAGTATTTT. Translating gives CATSDPGLAITDTQYF.

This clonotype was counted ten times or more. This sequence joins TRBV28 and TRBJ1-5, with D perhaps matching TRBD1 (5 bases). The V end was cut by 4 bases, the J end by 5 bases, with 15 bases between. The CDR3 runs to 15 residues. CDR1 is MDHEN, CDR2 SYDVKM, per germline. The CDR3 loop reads CASSSDRETYQPQHF. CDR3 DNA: TGTGCCAGCAGTTCCGACAGAGAGACTTATCAGCCCCAGCATTTT.

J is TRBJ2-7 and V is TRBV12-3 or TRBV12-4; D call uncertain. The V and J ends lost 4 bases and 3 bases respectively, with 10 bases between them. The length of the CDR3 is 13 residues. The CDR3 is CASSSARNYEQYF. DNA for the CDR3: TGTGCCAGCAGTTCCGCCAGAAACTACGAGCAGTACTTC.

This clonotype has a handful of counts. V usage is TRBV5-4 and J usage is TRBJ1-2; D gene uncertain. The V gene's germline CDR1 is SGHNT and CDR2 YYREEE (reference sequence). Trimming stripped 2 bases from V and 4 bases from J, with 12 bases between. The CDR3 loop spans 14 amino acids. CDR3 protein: CASSFYLPVYGYTF. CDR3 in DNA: TGTGCCAGCAGCTTTTATTTGCCTGTCTATGGCTACACCTTC.

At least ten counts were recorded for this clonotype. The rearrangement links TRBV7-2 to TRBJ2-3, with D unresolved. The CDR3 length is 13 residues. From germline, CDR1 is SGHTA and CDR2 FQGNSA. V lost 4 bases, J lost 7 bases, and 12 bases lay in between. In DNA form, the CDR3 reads TGTGCCAGCAGCTCACCGACCCGAAATACGCAGTATTTT. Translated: CASSSPTRNTQYF.

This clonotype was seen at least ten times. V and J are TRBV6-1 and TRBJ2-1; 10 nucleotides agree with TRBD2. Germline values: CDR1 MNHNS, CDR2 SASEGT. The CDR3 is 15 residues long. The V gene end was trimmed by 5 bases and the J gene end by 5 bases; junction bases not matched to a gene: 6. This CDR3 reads CASSSLAGTNNEQFF. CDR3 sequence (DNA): TGTGCCAGCAGTTCACTAGCGGGAACAAACAATGAGCAGTTCTTC.

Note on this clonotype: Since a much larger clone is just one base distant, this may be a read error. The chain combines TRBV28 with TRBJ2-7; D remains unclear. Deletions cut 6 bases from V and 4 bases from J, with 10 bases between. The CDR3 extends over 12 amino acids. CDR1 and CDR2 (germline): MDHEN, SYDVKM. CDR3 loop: CASRGIIYEQYF. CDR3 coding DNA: TGTGCCAGCAGAGGCATTATATACGAGCAGTACTTC.

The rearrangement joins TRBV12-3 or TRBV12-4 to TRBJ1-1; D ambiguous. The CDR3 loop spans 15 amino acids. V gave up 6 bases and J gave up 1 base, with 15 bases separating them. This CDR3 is CASRPDPSRNTEAFF. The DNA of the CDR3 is TGTGCCAGCAGACCCGATCCCTCTAGGAACACTGAAGCTTTCTTT.

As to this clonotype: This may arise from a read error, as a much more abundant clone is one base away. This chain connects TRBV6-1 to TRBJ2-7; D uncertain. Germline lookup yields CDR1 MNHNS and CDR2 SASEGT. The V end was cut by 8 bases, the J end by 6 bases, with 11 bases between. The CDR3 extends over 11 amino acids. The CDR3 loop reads CASGLWPEQYF. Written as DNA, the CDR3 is TGTGCCAGCGGCCTCTGGCCCGAGCAGTACTTC.

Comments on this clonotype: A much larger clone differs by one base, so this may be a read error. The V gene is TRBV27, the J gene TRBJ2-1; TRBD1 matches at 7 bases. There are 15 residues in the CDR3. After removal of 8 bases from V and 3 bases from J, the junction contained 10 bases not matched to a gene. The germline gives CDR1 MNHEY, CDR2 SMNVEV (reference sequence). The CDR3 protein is CASYTPRGFYNEQFF. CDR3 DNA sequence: TGTGCCAGCTATACCCCCAGGGGGTTCTACAATGAGCAGTTCTTC.